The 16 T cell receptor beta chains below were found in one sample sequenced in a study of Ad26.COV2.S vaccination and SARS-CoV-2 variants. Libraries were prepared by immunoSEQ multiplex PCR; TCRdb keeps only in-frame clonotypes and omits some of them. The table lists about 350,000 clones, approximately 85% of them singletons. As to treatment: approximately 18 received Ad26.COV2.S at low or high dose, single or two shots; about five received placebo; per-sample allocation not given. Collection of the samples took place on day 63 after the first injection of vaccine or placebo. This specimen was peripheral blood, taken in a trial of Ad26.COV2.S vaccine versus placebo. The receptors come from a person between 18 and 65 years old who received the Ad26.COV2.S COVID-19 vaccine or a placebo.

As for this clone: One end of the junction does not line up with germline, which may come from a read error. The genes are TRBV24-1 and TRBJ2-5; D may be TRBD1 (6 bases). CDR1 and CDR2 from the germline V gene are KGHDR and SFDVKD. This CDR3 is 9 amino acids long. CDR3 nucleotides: TGTGCCACCGGGACAACGTGTCACTTC. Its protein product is CATGTTCHF.

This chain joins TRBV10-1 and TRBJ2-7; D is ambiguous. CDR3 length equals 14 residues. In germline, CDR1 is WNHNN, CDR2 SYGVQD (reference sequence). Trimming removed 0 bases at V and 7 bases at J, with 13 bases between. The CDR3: CASSESPRTLEQYF. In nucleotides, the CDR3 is TGCGCCAGCAGTGAGTCGCCCAGGACGTTAGAGCAGTACTTC.

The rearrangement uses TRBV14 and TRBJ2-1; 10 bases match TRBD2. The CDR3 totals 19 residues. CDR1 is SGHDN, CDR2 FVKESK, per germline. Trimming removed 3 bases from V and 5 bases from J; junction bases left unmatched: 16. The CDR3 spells CASSHLAGVRGDDHNEQFF. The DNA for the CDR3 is TGTGCCAGCAGCCACCTAGCGGGAGTCAGAGGTGATGATCACAATGAGCAGTTCTTC.

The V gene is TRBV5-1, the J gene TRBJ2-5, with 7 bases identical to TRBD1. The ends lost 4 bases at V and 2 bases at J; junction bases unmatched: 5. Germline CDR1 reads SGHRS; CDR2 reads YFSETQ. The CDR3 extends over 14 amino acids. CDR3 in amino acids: CASSIDRVQETQYF. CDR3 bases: TGCGCCAGCAGCATTGACAGGGTACAAGAGACCCAGTACTTC.

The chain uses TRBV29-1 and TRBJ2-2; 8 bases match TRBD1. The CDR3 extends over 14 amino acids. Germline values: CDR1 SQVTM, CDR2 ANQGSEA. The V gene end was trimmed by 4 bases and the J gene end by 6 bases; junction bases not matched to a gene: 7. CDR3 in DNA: TGCAGCGTTGTGGGCAGGGGGCGCCCCGGGGAGCTGTTTTTT. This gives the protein CSVVGRGRPGELFF.

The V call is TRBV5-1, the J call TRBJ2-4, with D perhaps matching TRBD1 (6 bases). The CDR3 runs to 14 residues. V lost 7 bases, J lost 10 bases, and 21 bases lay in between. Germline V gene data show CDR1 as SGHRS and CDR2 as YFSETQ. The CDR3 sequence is CASGPDSTLGIQYF. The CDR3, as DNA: TGCGCCAGCGGACCGGACAGTACACTAGGGATTCAGTACTTC.

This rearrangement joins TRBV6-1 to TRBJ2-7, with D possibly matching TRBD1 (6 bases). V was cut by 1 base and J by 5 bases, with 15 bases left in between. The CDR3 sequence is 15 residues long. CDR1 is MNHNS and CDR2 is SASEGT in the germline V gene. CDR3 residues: CASSEVAQGGDEQYF. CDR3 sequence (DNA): TGTGCCAGCAGTGAAGTAGCACAGGGTGGCGACGAGCAGTACTTC.

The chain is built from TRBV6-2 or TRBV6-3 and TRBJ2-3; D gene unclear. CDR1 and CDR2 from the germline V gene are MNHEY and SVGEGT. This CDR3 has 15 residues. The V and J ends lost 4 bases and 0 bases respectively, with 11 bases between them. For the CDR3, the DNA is TGTGCCAGCAGTTCGTTGCGAACTAGCACAGATACGCAGTATTTT. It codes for CASSSLRTSTDTQYF.

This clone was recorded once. For the CDR3, the DNA is TGTGCCAGCAGCTTAGACAGGGGGCAGTATCAGCCCCAGCATTTT. It codes for CASSLDRGQYQPQHF. The chain recombines TRBV6-5 with TRBJ1-5, with TRBD1 matching over 10 bases. J lost 5 bases, V lost 6 bases, and 7 bases had no gene match. Germline CDR1 reads MNHEY; CDR2 reads SVGAGI. This CDR3 has 15 amino acids.

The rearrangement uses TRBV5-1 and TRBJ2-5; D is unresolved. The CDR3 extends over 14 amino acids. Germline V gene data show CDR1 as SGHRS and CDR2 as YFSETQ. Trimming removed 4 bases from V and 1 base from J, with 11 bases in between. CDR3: CASSTPDRQETQYF. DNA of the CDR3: TGCGCCAGCAGCACCCCGGACCGCCAAGAGACCCAGTACTTC. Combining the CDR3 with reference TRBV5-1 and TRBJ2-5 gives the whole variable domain KAGVTQTPRYLIKTRGQQVTLSCSPISGHRSVSWYQQTPGQGLQFLFEYFSETQRNKGNFPGRFSGRQFSNSRSEMNVSTLELGDSALYLCASSTPDRQETQYFGPGTRLLVL.

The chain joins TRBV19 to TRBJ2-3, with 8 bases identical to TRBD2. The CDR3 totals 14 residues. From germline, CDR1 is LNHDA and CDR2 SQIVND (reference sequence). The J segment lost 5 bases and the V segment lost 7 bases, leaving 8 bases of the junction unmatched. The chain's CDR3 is CASMPGGLGDTQYF. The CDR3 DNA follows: TGTGCCAGTATGCCGGGGGGGCTGGGAGATACGCAGTATTTT.

The CDR3 reads CASSLTGVVEQFF. In nucleotides, the CDR3 is TGTGCCAGCAGTTTAACAGGGGTGGTCGAGCAGTTCTTC. The chain combines TRBV28 with TRBJ2-1, with 7 bases lining up with TRBD1. Per the germline V gene, CDR1 is MDHEN and CDR2 is SYDVKM. CDR3 length: 13 amino acids. V shed 2 bases and J 10 bases; nucleotides not matched to a gene: 5.

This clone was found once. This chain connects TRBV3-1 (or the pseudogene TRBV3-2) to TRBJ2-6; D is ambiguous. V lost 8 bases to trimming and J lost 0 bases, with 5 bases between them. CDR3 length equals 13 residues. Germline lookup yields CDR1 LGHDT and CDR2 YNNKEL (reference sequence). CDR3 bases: TGTGCCAGCCATTACTCTGGGGCCAACGTCCTGACTTTC. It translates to CASHYSGANVLTF.

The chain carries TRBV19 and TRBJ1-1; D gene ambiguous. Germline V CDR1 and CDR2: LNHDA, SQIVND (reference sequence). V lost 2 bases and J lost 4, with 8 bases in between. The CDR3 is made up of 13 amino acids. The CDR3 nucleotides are TGTGCCAGTAGTATACAGAGGGCCACTGAAGCTTTCTTT. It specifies CASSIQRATEAFF.

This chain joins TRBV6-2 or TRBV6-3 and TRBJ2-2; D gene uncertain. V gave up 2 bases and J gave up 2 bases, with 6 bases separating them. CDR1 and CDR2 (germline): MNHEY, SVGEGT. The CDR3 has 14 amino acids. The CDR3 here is CASSYRENTGELFF. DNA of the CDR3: TGTGCCAGCAGTTACAGGGAAAACACCGGGGAGCTGTTTTTT.

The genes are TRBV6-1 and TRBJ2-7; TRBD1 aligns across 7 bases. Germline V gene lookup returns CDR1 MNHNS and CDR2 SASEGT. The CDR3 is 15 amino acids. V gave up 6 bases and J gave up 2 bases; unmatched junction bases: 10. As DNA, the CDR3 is TGTGCCAGCAGAAACCGACAGGGACCCCCCTACGAGCAGTACTTC. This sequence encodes CASRNRQGPPYEQYF.